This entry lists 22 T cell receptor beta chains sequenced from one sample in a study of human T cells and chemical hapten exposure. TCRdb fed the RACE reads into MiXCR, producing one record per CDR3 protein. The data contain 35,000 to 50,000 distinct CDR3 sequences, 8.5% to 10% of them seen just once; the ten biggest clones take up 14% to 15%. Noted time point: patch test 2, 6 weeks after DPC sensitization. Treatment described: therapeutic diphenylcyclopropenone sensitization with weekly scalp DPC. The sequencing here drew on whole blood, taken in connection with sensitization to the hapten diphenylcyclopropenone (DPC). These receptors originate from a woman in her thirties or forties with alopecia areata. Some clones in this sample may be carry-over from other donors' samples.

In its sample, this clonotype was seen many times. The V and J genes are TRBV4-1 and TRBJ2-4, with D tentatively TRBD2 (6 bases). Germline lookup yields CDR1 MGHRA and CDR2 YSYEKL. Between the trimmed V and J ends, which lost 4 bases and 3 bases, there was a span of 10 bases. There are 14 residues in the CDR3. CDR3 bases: TGCGCCAGCAGCCGGGGGGTTGGCAAAAACATTCAGTACTTC. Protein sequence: CASSRGVGKNIQYF.

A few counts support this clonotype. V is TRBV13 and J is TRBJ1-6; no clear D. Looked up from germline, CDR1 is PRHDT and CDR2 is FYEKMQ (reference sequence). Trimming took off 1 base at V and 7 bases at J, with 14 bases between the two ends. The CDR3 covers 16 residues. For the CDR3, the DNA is TGTGCCAGCAGCTTAGAGGTTATGGGGTTGAATTCACCCCTCCACTTT. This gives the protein CASSLEVMGLNSPLHF.

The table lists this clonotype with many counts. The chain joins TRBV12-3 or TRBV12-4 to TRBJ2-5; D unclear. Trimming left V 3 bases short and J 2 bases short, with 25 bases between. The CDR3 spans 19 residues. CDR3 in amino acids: CASSFIPLALRSLQETQYF. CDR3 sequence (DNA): TGTGCCAGCAGTTTCATCCCACTCGCTTTACGGTCCTTACAAGAGACCCAGTACTTC.

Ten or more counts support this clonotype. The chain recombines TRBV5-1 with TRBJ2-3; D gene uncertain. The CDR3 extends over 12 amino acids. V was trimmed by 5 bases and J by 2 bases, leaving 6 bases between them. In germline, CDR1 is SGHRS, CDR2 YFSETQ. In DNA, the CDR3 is TGCGCCAGCAGTTGGAACACAGATACGCAGTATTTT. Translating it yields CASSWNTDTQYF.

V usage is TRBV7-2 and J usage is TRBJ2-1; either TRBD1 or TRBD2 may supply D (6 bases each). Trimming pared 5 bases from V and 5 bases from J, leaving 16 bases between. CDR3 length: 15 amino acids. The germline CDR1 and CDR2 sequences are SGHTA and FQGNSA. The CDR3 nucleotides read TGTGCCAGCAGCCGCGTAGTGGGGGGCAACAATGAGCAGTTCTTC. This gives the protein CASSRVVGGNNEQFF.

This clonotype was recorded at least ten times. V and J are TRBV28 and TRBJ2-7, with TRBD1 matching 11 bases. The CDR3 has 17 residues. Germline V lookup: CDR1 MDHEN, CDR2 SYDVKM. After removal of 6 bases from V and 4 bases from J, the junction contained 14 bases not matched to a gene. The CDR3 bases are TGTGCCAGCAGCAGGACAGGGGGCTCCCCCCTGCCTTACGAGCAGTACTTC. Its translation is CASSRTGGSPLPYEQYF. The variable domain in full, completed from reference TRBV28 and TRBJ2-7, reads DVKVTQSSRYLVKRTGEKVFLECVQDMDHENMFWYRQDPGLGLRLIYFSYDVKMKEKGDIPEGYSVSREKKERFSLILESASTNQTSMYLCASSRTGGSPLPYEQYFGPGTRLTVT.

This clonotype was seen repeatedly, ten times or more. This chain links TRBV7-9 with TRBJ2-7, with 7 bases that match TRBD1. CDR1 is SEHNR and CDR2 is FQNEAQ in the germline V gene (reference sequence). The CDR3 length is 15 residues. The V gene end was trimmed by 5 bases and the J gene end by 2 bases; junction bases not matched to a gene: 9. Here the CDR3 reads CASSLRSGGTYEQYF. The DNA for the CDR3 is TGTGCCAGCAGCCTTCGCTCAGGGGGTACCTACGAGCAGTACTTC.

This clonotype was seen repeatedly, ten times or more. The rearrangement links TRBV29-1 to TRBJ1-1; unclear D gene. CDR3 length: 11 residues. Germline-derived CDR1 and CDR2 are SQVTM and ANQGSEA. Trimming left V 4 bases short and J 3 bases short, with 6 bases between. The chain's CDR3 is CSVVADTEAFF. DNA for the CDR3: TGCAGCGTTGTCGCGGACACTGAAGCTTTCTTT.

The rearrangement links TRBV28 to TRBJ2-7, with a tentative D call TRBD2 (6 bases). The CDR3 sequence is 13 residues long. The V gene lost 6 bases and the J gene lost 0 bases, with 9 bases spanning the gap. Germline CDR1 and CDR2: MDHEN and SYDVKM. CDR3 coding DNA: TGTGCCAGCAGCCAAGCGGGCTCCTACGAGCAGTACTTC. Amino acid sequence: CASSQAGSYEQYF.

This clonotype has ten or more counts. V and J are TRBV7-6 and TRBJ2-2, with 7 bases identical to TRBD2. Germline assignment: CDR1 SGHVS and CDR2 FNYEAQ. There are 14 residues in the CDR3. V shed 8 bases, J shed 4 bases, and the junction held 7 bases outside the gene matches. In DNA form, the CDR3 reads TGTGCCAGCGGATCCGGGACTACCACCGGGGAGCTGTTTTTT. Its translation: CASGSGTTTGELFF.

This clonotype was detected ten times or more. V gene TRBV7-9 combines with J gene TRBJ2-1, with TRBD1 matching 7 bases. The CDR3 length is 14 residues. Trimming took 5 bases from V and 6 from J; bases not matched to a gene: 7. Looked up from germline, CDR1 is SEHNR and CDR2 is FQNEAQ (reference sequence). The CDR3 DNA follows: TGTGCCAGCAGCGGTTGGGACAGAGGCAATGAGCAGTTCTTC. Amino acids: CASSGWDRGNEQFF.

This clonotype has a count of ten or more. The CDR3 sequence is CASSLGQGVDEQFF. The CDR3 DNA reads as TGTGCCAGCAGCCTGGGACAGGGGGTTGATGAGCAGTTCTTC. This chain connects TRBV5-5 to TRBJ2-1, with 11 nucleotides matching TRBD1. Per the germline V gene, CDR1 is SGHKS and CDR2 is YYEKEE (reference sequence). V shed 4 bases, J shed 8 bases, and the junction held 5 bases outside the gene matches. The CDR3 has 14 residues. The whole variable domain, remainder taken from reference TRBV5-5 and TRBJ2-1, is DAGVTQSPTHLIKTRGQQVTLRCSPISGHKSVSWYQQVLGQGPQFIFQYYEKEERGRGNFPDRFSARQFPNYSSELNVNALLLGDSALYLCASSLGQGVDEQFFGPGTRLTVL.

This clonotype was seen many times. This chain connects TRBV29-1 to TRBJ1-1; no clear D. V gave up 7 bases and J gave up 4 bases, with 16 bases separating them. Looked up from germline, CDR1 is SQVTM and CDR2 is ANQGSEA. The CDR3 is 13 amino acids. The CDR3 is CSAPRLAGTEAFF. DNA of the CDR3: TGCAGCGCCCCGCGTCTGGCTGGCACTGAAGCTTTCTTT.

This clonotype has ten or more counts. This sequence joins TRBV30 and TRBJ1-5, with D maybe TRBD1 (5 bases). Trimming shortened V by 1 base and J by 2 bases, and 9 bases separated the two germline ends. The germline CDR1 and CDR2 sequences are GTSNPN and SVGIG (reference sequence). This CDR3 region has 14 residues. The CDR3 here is CAWSAGSGNQPQHF. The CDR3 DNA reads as TGTGCCTGGAGTGCAGGGTCAGGCAATCAGCCCCAGCATTTT.

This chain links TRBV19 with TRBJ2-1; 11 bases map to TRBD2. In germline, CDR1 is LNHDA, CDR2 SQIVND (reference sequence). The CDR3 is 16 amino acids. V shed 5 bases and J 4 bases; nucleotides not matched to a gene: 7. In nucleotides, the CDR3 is TGTGCCAGTAGTCCTAAACTAGCGGGGGTATACAATGAGCAGTTCTTC. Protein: CASSPKLAGVYNEQFF.

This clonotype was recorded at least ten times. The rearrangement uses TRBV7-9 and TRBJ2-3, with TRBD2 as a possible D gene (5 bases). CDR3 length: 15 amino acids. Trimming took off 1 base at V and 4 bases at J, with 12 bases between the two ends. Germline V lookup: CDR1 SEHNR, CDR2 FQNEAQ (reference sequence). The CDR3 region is CASSLEGSVADTQYF. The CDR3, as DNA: TGTGCCAGCAGCTTAGAAGGTAGCGTTGCAGATACGCAGTATTTT.

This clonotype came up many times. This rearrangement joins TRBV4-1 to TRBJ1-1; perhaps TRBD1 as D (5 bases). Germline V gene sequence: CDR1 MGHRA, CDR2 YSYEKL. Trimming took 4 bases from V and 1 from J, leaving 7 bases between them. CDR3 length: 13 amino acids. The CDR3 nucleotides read TGCGCCAGCAGCCCGACAGCGAACACTGAAGCTTTCTTT. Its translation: CASSPTANTEAFF.

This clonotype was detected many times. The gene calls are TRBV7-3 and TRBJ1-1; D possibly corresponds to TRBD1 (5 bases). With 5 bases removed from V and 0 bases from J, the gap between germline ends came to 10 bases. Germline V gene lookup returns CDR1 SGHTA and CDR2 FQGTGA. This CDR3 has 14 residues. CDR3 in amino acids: CASSPGTMNTEAFF. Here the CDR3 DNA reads TGTGCCAGCAGCCCCGGGACCATGAACACTGAAGCTTTCTTT.

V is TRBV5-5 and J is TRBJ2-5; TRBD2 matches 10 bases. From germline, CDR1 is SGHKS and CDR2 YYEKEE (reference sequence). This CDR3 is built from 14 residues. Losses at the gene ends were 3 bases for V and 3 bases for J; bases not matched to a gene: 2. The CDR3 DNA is TGTGCCAGCAGCTCACTAGCGGGGAAAGAGACCCAGTACTTC. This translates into CASSSLAGKETQYF.

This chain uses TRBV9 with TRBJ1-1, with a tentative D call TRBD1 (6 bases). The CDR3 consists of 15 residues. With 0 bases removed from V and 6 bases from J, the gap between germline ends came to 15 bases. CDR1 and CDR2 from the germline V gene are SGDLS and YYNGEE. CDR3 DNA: TGTGCCAGCAGCGTAGGCAGGGGCGCCGTAGCTGAAGCTTTCTTT. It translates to CASSVGRGAVAEAFF.

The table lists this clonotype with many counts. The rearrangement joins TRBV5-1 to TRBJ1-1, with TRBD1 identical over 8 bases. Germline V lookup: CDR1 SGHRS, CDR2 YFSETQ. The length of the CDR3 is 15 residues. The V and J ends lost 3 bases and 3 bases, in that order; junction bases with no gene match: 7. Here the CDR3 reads CASSWTQGADTEAFF. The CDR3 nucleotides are TGCGCCAGCAGCTGGACCCAGGGGGCTGACACTGAAGCTTTCTTT.

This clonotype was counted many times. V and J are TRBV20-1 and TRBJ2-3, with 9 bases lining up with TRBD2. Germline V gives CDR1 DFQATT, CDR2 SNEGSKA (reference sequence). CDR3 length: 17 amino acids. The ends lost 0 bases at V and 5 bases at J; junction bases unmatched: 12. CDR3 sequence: CSARDRMAGGWKDTQYF. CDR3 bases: TGCAGTGCTAGAGATCGCATGGCGGGGGGGTGGAAAGATACGCAGTATTTT.